This TCR beta chain was documented in a study of blood T cell repertoires in COVID-19. Study as a whole: PBMCs, B-cell-depleted T cells, or T cells provided the cDNA or gDNA that made up the material.

The germline V gene encodes CDR1 MRHNA and CDR2 SNTAGT. After removal of 6 bases from V and 8 bases from J, the junction contained 10 bases not matched to a gene. The CDR3 is 14 residues long. In the authors' methods: Nucleated cell counts were estimated from reference gene primer amplification. TCRdb keeps only in-frame clones here, not all; method: immunoSEQ multiplex PCR. V, J and clone size derive from that table, while D and trimming were established from the DNA sequence. Of over 45,000 clones in the sample, about three quarters were seen once. The specimen sequenced was peripheral blood. This sequence joins TRBV6-4 and TRBJ1-1, with 9 positions matching TRBD1. The TCR was taken from a human donor with active or convalescent COVID-19. The donor label of this sample is uncertain. In nucleotides, the CDR3 is TGTGCCAGCAGGACACAGGGGGCGCGGGGGGAAGCTTTCTTT. It translates to CASRTQGARGEAFF.